The source of this T cell receptor (beta chain) is a study of cytomegalovirus exposure and HLA in healthy donors. Findings of the study overall: A later examination showed that TCR association rates differed by HLA locus, with DRB1 most and HLA-C fewest. Accurate predictions that matched the HLA-A and HLA-B alleles of most subjects were reportedly made from TCR beta sequences.

PCR used 60 Vbeta primers and 13 Jbeta primers. The table came from immunoSEQ multiplex PCR; TCRdb's copy has only in-frame clones and leaves some out. The sample yields around 100,000 clones, about 76% seen once. Regarding this clone: Its antigen is not known.

The germline CDR1 and CDR2 sequences are MNHEY and SMNVEV (reference sequence). Trimming cost V 4 bases and J 1 base, with 12 bases left between them. The CDR3 is 15 residues long. Specimen: PBMCs. The receptor was isolated from a man younger than 40 in good health and CMV-seropositive. V is TRBV27 and J is TRBJ2-3, with a possible D match to TRBD1 (6 bases). CDR3 sequence (DNA): TGTGCCAGCAGTTCGACAGGATCGGGCACAGATACGCAGTATTTT. Translated, it gives CASSSTGSGTDTQYF.